This note documents a single T cell receptor beta chain sequence. This clonotype has at least ten counts. Its antigen is still unknown. Base qualities are missing; no much larger clone stands one base away. Read against the paper, the sample's time point label means: patch test 1, 2 weeks after DPC sensitization. The sample's treatment or condition label, decoded: therapeutic diphenylcyclopropenone sensitization with weekly scalp DPC. Blood at each patch-test visit was drawn before the patch test was applied. Eligible patients were aged 18 to 70, diagnosed with alopecia, deemed suitable for DPC therapy, and excluded if pregnant. Total RNA was extracted from unfractionated whole blood that had been collected in Tempus Blood RNA tubes. Libraries came from RACE. Sequencing took place on a NextSeq 500. Library preparation attached unique molecular identifiers to individual cDNA molecules for quantitative, reproducible TCR counting. Each blood RNA sample was used to sequence both TCR alpha and TCR beta chains. The original pipeline was this. Samples had a median of roughly 98,000 TCRs, with a range from about 23,224 to 750,000. The Decombinator software suite was used to annotate V, J and CDR3 in the TCR reads. For the PS versus PT1 abundance plots, all samples were subsampled to the same number of TCRs (28,000). Expanded TCRs were defined as absent before sensitization and observed at least eight times at the 2-week time point. Starting from the raw public reads, TCRdb applied fastp trimming at Q25, assembled clones with MiXCR and retained in-frame beta chains. When rows share a CDR3 protein, they turn into one entry using the most common DNA and genes. The V and J calls reflect TCRdb's pipeline rather than the authors' work. Here the sample has roughly 120,000 distinct CDR3 sequences; 12% to 15% occur a single time. 0.92% of the sample lies in the top ten.

The sample comes from a study of human T cells and chemical hapten exposure (dated by TCRdb to about 2021). About the study as a whole: For sensitization, 2% DPC in acetone was applied to a 2 cm by 2 cm area of upper inner arm skin. Throughout the roughly 25-week study period, patients were also given weekly therapeutic DPC doses on the scalp. Patch testing was done on the upper back using Finn chambers containing 0.01% DPC, and results were scored after 6 days according to International Contact Dermatitis Research Group standards. Alopecia areata with under or over 50% scalp involvement, alopecia totalis and alopecia universalis were represented in the patient cohort, which was mostly female. Libraries were combined into a pool for sequencing, and differences in TCR yield between samples came mainly from small differences in library volumes within the pool. In alopecia patients, the study followed how the peripheral blood TCR repertoire changed in vivo over primary and secondary sensitization to diphenylcyclopropenone (DPC), a hapten. Blood samples were taken from patients before sensitization (week 0) and then at 2, 6 and about 24 weeks after DPC sensitization. Under 30 alopecia patients gave blood for TCR sequencing at one to four time points (pre-sensitization, 2, 6 and 24 weeks). What the work shows at the level of the full study, not this receptor alone: Compared with pre-sensitization or healthy control sets, expanded TCRs formed significantly more large CDR3 similarity clusters, which is consistent with antigen-driven responses. Repeated subsampling changed both the strength of the expansion versus patch-test correlation and the threshold at which that correlation became significant. Patch test score was positively correlated with the number of PT1 expanded TCRs, with significance at thresholds 8, 16 and 32 but not at 4. All patients had alopecia, a presumed autoimmune disease, so their immune response might differ from that of healthy individuals. DPC sensitization did not change the number of TCRs with a frequency above 1 in 1000, and there was no evidence of changes in global repertoire structure.

Spanning cysteine to phenylalanine, the CDR3 consists of 15 amino acids. Just CDR3 DNA is preserved here, 45 bases in frame from base 1. V is cut back by 2 bases and J by 5 bases, with 2 bases in the junction unmatched. The germline V gene encodes CDR1 LGHDT and CDR2 YNNKEL (reference sequence). Sequencing used whole blood, obtained in connection with sensitization to the hapten diphenylcyclopropenone (DPC). Here the chain combines TRBV3-1 and TRBJ2-2, with 10 bases in between that match TRBD2. The receptor comes from a man aged 18 to 29 with alopecia areata. Some clones in this sample may be carry-over from other donors' samples. The DNA reads as follows: TGTGCCAGCAGCCAAACTAGCGGGGATACCGGGGAGCTGTTTTTT. The resulting protein is CASSQTSGDTGELFF.